This T cell receptor (beta chain) was sequenced in a study of cytomegalovirus exposure and HLA in healthy donors. Study context: A previous analysis identified around 120 million unique TCR beta sequences derived from 180 million or so T cells.

This clone was counted between two and nine times. With 60 Vbeta and 13 Jbeta primers, the PCR was carried out. Clones were sequenced by immunoSEQ multiplex PCR, and TCRdb holds only the in-frame ones, with some missing. The sample includes about 96,000 clones, roughly 74% of them seen just once. CDR1 is SGHTA, CDR2 FQGNSA, per germline. This CDR3 is built from 18 residues. J was trimmed by 1 base and V by 3 bases; bases with no gene match: 12. Sequencing input: PBMCs. The V gene is TRBV7-2, the J gene TRBJ1-2; 9 nucleotides line up with TRBD1. This TCR was sampled from a woman aged 70-85 years in good health and CMV-seropositive. The CDR3: CASSFPGGQGIVNYGYTF. CDR3 in DNA: TGTGCCAGCAGCTTCCCCGGGGGACAGGGAATAGTTAACTATGGCTACACCTTC.